These 19 T cell receptor beta chains were all obtained from the same sample, sequenced in a study of blood T cells in healthy people across ages (dated by TCRdb to the mid-2010s). The receptor library was made with 5' RACE. The sequencer was an Illumina HiSeq 2500. A second PCR of roughly 7 to 11 cycles was performed with a sample-barcoded 5' primer and a J-beta primer mix. The raw public reads went through TCRdb reprocessing: fastp at Q25, MiXCR clone calling, in-frame beta chains kept. Entries are consolidated by CDR3 protein sequence, retaining the most common genes and DNA. The sample records some 1.7 million distinct CDR3 sequences, under 30% of which are singletons. The top ten clones comprise about 7.7% of the sample. The sequenced material came from blood. The receptors shown here come from a woman aged 25 to 39 in good health.

This clonotype was counted only a few times. The chain uses TRBV2 and TRBJ1-2; TRBD1 aligns across 8 bases. The CDR3 extends over 15 amino acids. The V gene's germline CDR1 is SNHLY and CDR2 FYNNEI. V shed 6 bases, J shed 9 bases, and the junction held 15 bases outside the gene matches. CDR3 loop: CASRRAGQALRSYTF. CDR3 nucleotides: TGTGCCAGCAGGAGGGCGGGACAGGCCCTACGTAGCTACACCTTC.

This clonotype was observed a handful of times. The DNA of the CDR3 is TGCAGTGCTAGAGAGTCTTCGGCGGGAGCTTTCGAGCAGTACTTC. This codes for CSARESSAGAFEQYF. This rearrangement joins TRBV20-1 to TRBJ2-7, with 7 bases lining up with TRBD2. Germline trimming cut 0 bases from V and 6 bases from J; bases unmatched to any gene: 11. Germline lookup yields CDR1 DFQATT and CDR2 SNEGSKA (reference sequence). The CDR3 has 15 amino acids.

The rearrangement uses TRBV6-2 or TRBV6-3 and TRBJ2-1; no definite D call. The germline V gene encodes CDR1 MNHEY and CDR2 SVGEGT. Trimming removed 2 bases from V and 11 bases from J, with 10 bases in between. There are 12 residues in the CDR3. In nucleotides, the CDR3 is TGTGCCAGCAGTTACGGCTTCGGCAAGCAGTTCTTC. Protein sequence: CASSYGFGKQFF.

The table lists this clonotype with a few counts. V is TRBV12-3 or TRBV12-4 and J is TRBJ2-3; the D call may be TRBD1 or TRBD2 (5 bases each). This CDR3 has 13 residues. Trimming took 5 bases from V and 8 from J, leaving 14 bases between them. CDR3 sequence (DNA): TGTGCCAGCAGTGCGGTGGGGGACGGTACGCAGTATTTT. Its translation is CASSAVGDGTQYF.

The chain combines TRBV10-3 with TRBJ1-1; a possible D gene is TRBD1 (6 bases). Germline values: CDR1 ENHRY, CDR2 SYGVKD. Trimming took 6 bases from V and 5 from J, leaving 16 bases between them. CDR3 size: 14 residues. This CDR3 is CAIRPQGRETEAFF. CDR3 coding DNA: TGTGCCATCAGGCCACAGGGAAGGGAAACTGAAGCTTTCTTT.

This clonotype showed up many times. The gene calls are TRBV10-3 and TRBJ1-2; D ambiguous. V was pared by 2 bases and J by 8 bases, with 6 bases between. Germline loops: CDR1 ENHRY, CDR2 SYGVKD. The CDR3 covers 11 residues. CDR3: CAISEDGGYTF. Written as DNA, the CDR3 is TGTGCCATCAGTGAGGACGGCGGCTACACCTTC.

This chain joins TRBV6-6 and TRBJ1-1; D gene ambiguous. Germline CDR1 is MNHNY and CDR2 is SVGAGI (reference sequence). The CDR3 extends over 14 amino acids. Deletions cut 0 bases from V and 6 bases from J, with 11 bases between. The CDR3 reads CASSYSGRRPEAFF. The DNA of the CDR3 is TGTGCCAGCAGTTACTCAGGCAGGAGGCCTGAAGCTTTCTTT.

A remark on this clonotype: A much larger clone is a single base away; this may be a read error. The V and J genes are TRBV29-1 and TRBJ1-2; a weak D match, TRBD1 (6 bases). Germline V gene sequence: CDR1 SQVTM, CDR2 ANQGSEA. The CDR3 length is 12 residues. The CDR3 bases are TGCAGCGGTGAACGGACAGCCAATGGCTACACCTTC. Protein sequence: CSGERTANGYTF.

Note on this clonotype: Just one base apart from a much larger clone, this may be a read error. The chain employs TRBV20-1 and TRBJ2-4; no definite D call. The J call may not be correct, given that the DNA end is closer to TRBJ2-7. Germline CDR1 and CDR2: DFQATT and SNEGSKA (reference sequence). The CDR3 is 13 residues long. The CDR3 DNA follows: TGCGGTGCTAGAGTGTTGTGGATGGACGAGCAGTACTTC. Translating it yields CGARVLWMDEQYF.

In this sample, this clonotype turned up a few times. In nucleotides, the CDR3 is TGTGCCAGCAGGGGAGGACAGGCCTACGAGCAGTACTTC. It codes for CASRGGQAYEQYF. This chain links TRBV12-3 or TRBV12-4 with TRBJ2-7, with D possibly TRBD1 on 7 matching bases. V lost 6 bases and J lost 2, with 11 bases in between. The CDR3 extends over 13 amino acids.

V usage is TRBV28 and J usage is TRBJ1-5; 9 bases are shared with TRBD1. The germline V gene has CDR1 MDHEN and CDR2 SYDVKM. This CDR3 has 15 residues. V gave up 3 bases and J gave up 3 bases; unmatched junction bases: 3. CDR3 DNA sequence: TGTGCCAGCAGTTTCGGGACAGGGCCCAATCAGCCCCAGCATTTT. Amino acids: CASSFGTGPNQPQHF.

This rearrangement joins TRBV5-4 to TRBJ2-3; 10 positions agree with TRBD1. Unmatched junction bases numbered 13, after V lost 2 bases and J lost 7 bases. This CDR3 region has 17 residues. Germline V gives CDR1 SGHNT, CDR2 YYREEE (reference sequence). The CDR3 DNA is TGTGCCAGCAGCTTCGGGACAGGGGCGCAGGGTCCAAATACGCAGTATTTT. Translation: CASSFGTGAQGPNTQYF.

The chain couples TRBV4-3 to TRBJ2-5; D is perhaps TRBD2 (6 bases). Trimming took 4 bases from V and 1 from J, leaving 13 bases between them. This CDR3 is 15 amino acids long. Germline V gene sequence: CDR1 LGHNA, CDR2 YSLEER. This chain's CDR3 is CASSRVAGTQETQYF. The CDR3 DNA is TGCGCCAGCAGCCGTGTCGCGGGAACCCAAGAGACCCAGTACTTC.

A word on this clonotype: Since a much larger clone is just one base distant, this may be a read error. The J gene is TRBJ2-7, the V gene TRBV7-9; D is unclear. CDR1 and CDR2 (germline): SEHNR, FQNEAQ (reference sequence). The CDR3 has 13 residues. The CDR3 region has the DNA TGTTCCAGCAGCCCGACCCTGCCCTACGAGCAGTACTTC. This translates into CSSSPTLPYEQYF.

In this sample, this clonotype turned up many times. In DNA, the CDR3 is TGTGCCAGCAGTTTTGGGAAGCGGGGGTTTGGAGATACGCAGTATTTT. The encoded protein is CASSFGKRGFGDTQYF. V is TRBV6-6 and J is TRBJ2-3, with TRBD2 matching 8 bases. The V segment lost 4 bases and the J segment 5 bases; nucleotides outside the gene matches: 11. CDR3 length: 16 residues. Per the germline V gene, CDR1 is MNHNY and CDR2 is SVGAGI (reference sequence).

At least ten counts were recorded for this clonotype. The chain couples TRBV5-1 to TRBJ2-7; 10 nucleotides match TRBD2. Germline CDR1 reads SGHRS; CDR2 reads YFSETQ. This CDR3 comprises 14 residues. The junction had 6 bases not matched to a gene; V was cut back by 2 bases and J by 7 bases. The CDR3: CASSLTSGVREQYF. As DNA, the CDR3 is TGCGCCAGCAGCTTAACTAGCGGGGTGAGGGAGCAGTACTTC.

This chain uses TRBV10-3 with TRBJ1-5, with D uncertain. CDR3 size: 13 residues. Germline CDR1 is ENHRY and CDR2 is SYGVKD. Trimming removed 6 bases at V and 7 bases at J, with 13 bases between. CDR3 sequence: CAISHGSAQPQHF. CDR3 sequence (DNA): TGTGCCATCAGCCATGGTTCGGCACAGCCCCAGCATTTT.

This chain connects TRBV21-1 to TRBJ1-5; the D call in the table, TRBD1, was not verified against the DNA. TRBV21-1 corresponds to a pseudogene. CDR3 size: 18 residues. For the CDR3, the DNA is TGTGCCAGCAGCAAAGGGCCCCGGGACAGGGGGCTCCGTCGGCCCCAGCATTTT. Protein sequence: CASSKGPRDRGLRRPQHF.

This clonotype occurred many times. The chain is built from TRBV29-1 and TRBJ1-2; D is undetermined. The germline V gene has CDR1 SQVTM and CDR2 ANQGSEA. This CDR3 contains 11 residues. V lost 3 bases and J lost 6, with 8 bases in between. The chain's CDR3 is CSVEDGHGYTF. CDR3 DNA sequence: TGCAGCGTTGAGGACGGCCATGGCTACACCTTC.